The clone carrying this T cell receptor beta chain has just a few counts. Antigen unknown. These data originate in a study of beta chain features in type 1 diabetes. From germline, CDR1 is SGHTA and CDR2 FQGNSA. This CDR3 is built from 15 residues. V was trimmed by 3 bases and J by 14 bases, leaving 22 bases between them. What was sequenced were expressed TCRB transcripts, since all of the isolated RNA had been reverse transcribed. Clones were sequenced by immunoSEQ multiplex PCR, and TCRdb holds only the in-frame ones, with some missing. The sample includes 130,000 or so clones, roughly 10% seen only once; the top ten take 0.5% to 0.65%. Study-wide results and limits: Type 1 diabetes patients had TCRB CDR3s that were shorter (moderately but significantly so) in all four CD4+ subsets. Sequencing the cDNA could make cells with high TCR expression show up more than they should.

The chain links TRBV7-2 to TRBJ1-4, with a possible D match to TRBD1 (6 bases). The sample taken for sequencing was central memory CD4+ T cells from blood. This clonotype originated in a woman in her forties in good health. The CDR3 region is CASSFGAAGLQGLFF. Here the CDR3 DNA reads TGTGCCAGCAGCTTCGGTGCGGCAGGTCTCCAGGGGCTGTTTTTT. Variable domain in full (rest from reference TRBV7-2 and TRBJ1-4): GAGVSQSPSNKVTEKGKDVELRCDPISGHTALYWYRQSLGQGLEFLIYFQGNSAPDKSGLPSDRFSAERTGGSVSTLTIQRTQQEDSAVYLCASSFGAAGLQGLFFGSGTQLSVL.